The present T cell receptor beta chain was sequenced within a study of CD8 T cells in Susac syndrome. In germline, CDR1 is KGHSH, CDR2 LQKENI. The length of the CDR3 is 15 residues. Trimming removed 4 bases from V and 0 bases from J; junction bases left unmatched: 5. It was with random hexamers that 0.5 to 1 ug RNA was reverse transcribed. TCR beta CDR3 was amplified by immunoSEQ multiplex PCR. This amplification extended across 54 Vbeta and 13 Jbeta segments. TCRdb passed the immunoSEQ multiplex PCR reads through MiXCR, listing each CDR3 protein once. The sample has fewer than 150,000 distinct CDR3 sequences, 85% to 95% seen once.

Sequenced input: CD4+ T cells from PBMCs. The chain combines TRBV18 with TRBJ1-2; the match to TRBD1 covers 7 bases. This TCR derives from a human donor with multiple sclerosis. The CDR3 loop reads CASSRGTVTNYGYTF. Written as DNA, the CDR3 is TGTGCCAGCTCACGCGGGACAGTTACTAACTATGGCTACACCTTC.